The 20 T cell receptor beta chains reported below all come from one sample, sequenced in a study of T cells expressing NK-cell markers. TCRdb re-called the 5' RACE reads and shows each CDR3 protein once, DNA omitted. Its listing shows about 160,000 distinct CDR3 sequences. Sequencing was done on a sample of blood T cells: a sorted CD56 or NKG2C T cell subset, CD4+ or CD8+ T cells, or bulk PBMC T cells (not recorded which). These TCRs come from a woman between 18 and 75 years old in good health.

The chain combines TRBV5-6 with TRBJ2-5; TCRdb picks TRBD1, but there is no DNA to check that call. Germline CDR1 reads SGHDT; CDR2 reads YYEEEE. The CDR3 is 14 amino acids. The CDR3 spells CASSSGTGSETQYF.

The chain is built from TRBV5-1 and TRBJ1-2; TCRdb reports TRBD1, a call that lacks DNA to check it against. This CDR3 comprises 14 residues. Germline V lookup: CDR1 SGHRS, CDR2 YFSETQ. The CDR3 sequence is CASSLLQDNYGYTF.

The gene calls are TRBV18 and TRBJ2-1; TCRdb's D gene call, TRBD2, goes unchecked for lack of DNA. The CDR3 extends over 15 amino acids. CDR1 is KGHSH, CDR2 LQKENI, per germline. The CDR3 here is CASSPRTSSYNEQFF.

The chain couples TRBV7-2 to TRBJ2-4; checking the TCRdb D call of TRBD1 is not possible without DNA. Germline CDR1 and CDR2: SGHTA and FQGNSA. The length of the CDR3 is 16 residues. The CDR3 sequence is CASSLEVLSRANIQYF.

The rearrangement uses TRBV7-7 and TRBJ2-3; absent DNA, TCRdb's TRBD1 call cannot be checked. Per germline, CDR1 SSHAT and CDR2 FNYEAQ (reference sequence). This CDR3 has 14 amino acids. The CDR3 loop is CASSGTGPTDTQYF.

The chain couples TRBV5-1 to TRBJ1-6; TCRdb selects TRBD1, and the lack of DNA leaves this call unchecked. Germline assignment: CDR1 SGHRS and CDR2 YFSETQ. This CDR3 comprises 16 residues. The CDR3 here is CASSGQGPSHGSPLHF. Complete variable domain (other parts from reference TRBV5-1 and TRBJ1-6): KAGVTQTPRYLIKTRGQQVTLSCSPISGHRSVSWYQQTPGQGLQFLFEYFSETQRNKGNFPGRFSGRQFSNSRSEMNVSTLELGDSALYLCASSGQGPSHGSPLHFGNGTRLTVT.

V and J are TRBV6-1 and TRBJ2-7; TCRdb's assignment of TRBD1 cannot be checked, as there is no DNA. CDR3 length equals 15 residues. The germline V gene encodes CDR1 MNHNS and CDR2 SASEGT. CDR3 sequence: CASSAGSGGFGEQYF.

The J gene is TRBJ2-1, the V gene TRBV7-9. The CDR3 length is 12 residues. Germline loops: CDR1 SEHNR, CDR2 FQNEAQ (reference sequence). CDR3 residues: CASSLVINEQFF.

The chain links TRBV12-3 or TRBV12-4 to TRBJ2-7; absent DNA, TCRdb's TRBD2 call cannot be checked. The length of the CDR3 is 13 residues. Here the CDR3 reads CASSTSGIREQYF.

The rearrangement joins TRBV4-1 to TRBJ2-5; TCRdb returns TRBD2, unconfirmable since there is no DNA. Germline loops: CDR1 MGHRA, CDR2 YSYEKL. The CDR3 loop spans 18 amino acids. The CDR3 is CASSQGAAVRGGRETQYF.

V usage is TRBV5-1 and J usage is TRBJ1-5; TCRdb's D call of TRBD1 is untestable without DNA. Germline-derived CDR1 and CDR2 are SGHRS and YFSETQ. CDR3 length: 13 residues. CDR3 loop: CASSLVPGQPQHF. Filled out from reference TRBV5-1 and TRBJ1-5, the complete variable domain reads KAGVTQTPRYLIKTRGQQVTLSCSPISGHRSVSWYQQTPGQGLQFLFEYFSETQRNKGNFPGRFSGRQFSNSRSEMNVSTLELGDSALYLCASSLVPGQPQHFGDGTRLSIL.

This sequence joins TRBV27 and TRBJ1-6; no DNA is available, so the TRBD1 call from TCRdb remains unchecked. This CDR3 has 15 residues. The germline CDR1 and CDR2 sequences are MNHEY and SMNVEV (reference sequence). Here the CDR3 reads CASRLQGESNSPLHF.

The gene calls are TRBV7-9 and TRBJ1-2; TCRdb gives TRBD1 as the D gene, but with no DNA this cannot be confirmed. Germline V gene data show CDR1 as SEHNR and CDR2 as FQNEAQ (reference sequence). This CDR3 has 16 residues. CDR3: CASSSPPGALDYGYTF.

V usage is TRBV20-1 and J usage is TRBJ2-1; the D call from TCRdb, TRBD2, cannot be confirmed without DNA. The CDR3 runs to 15 residues. Germline assignment: CDR1 DFQATT and CDR2 SNEGSKA (reference sequence). CDR3 amino acids: CSARDFAGTYNEQFF.

V and J are TRBV20-1 and TRBJ1-1. The germline CDR1 and CDR2 sequences are DFQATT and SNEGSKA (reference sequence). The CDR3 runs 13 residues. The CDR3 reads CSARERRNTEAFF.

The chain combines TRBV20-1 with TRBJ2-5; TCRdb designates TRBD1, a call that cannot be tested without DNA. The CDR3 covers 13 residues. Per the germline V gene, CDR1 is DFQATT and CDR2 is SNEGSKA (reference sequence). The CDR3 is CSAPDRAVETQYF.

CDR3 loop: CASSYLSGPRTDTQYF. V usage is TRBV27 and J usage is TRBJ2-3; as DNA is missing, the TRBD2 call by TCRdb cannot be tested. Germline V gene data show CDR1 as MNHEY and CDR2 as SMNVEV (reference sequence). The CDR3 sequence is 16 residues long.

The V call is TRBV3-1, the J call TRBJ2-1. Germline values: CDR1 LGHDT, CDR2 YNNKEL (reference sequence). CDR3 size: 12 residues. CDR3 in amino acids: CASSQGRGEQFF.

The gene calls are TRBV7-3 and TRBJ2-2; the D call from TCRdb, TRBD2, cannot be confirmed without DNA. The CDR3 is 17 amino acids. Germline CDR1 reads SGHTA; CDR2 reads FQGTGA. The CDR3 protein is CASSLFSTSGRAGELFF.

The rearrangement uses TRBV9 and TRBJ1-1; TCRdb's D call of TRBD1 is untestable without DNA. The CDR3 is made up of 16 amino acids. CDR1 and CDR2 from the germline V gene are SGDLS and YYNGEE. Here the CDR3 reads CASSVSPGQGAVEAFF.